The 19 T cell receptor beta chains reported below all come from one sample, sequenced in a study of T cells in Graves' hyperthyroidism and ophthalmopathy. Amplified regions were TCR beta CDR3 sequences from RNA transcripts. During a first-round RT-PCR of the TCR CDR3, the HTBI primer set was used. MiXCR, run by TCRdb on the multiplex PCR reads, gives a single entry per CDR3 protein. The table lists some 400,000 distinct CDR3 sequences, under 20% of them singletons. The sequenced sample consisted of blood. The receptors shown here come from a woman younger than 35 with Graves' hyperthyroidism.

The sample holds many counts of this clonotype. V usage is TRBV5-1 and J usage is TRBJ2-5; D remains unclear. This CDR3 comprises 15 residues. CDR1 and CDR2 (germline): SGHRS, YFSETQ. V lost 4 bases and J 2 bases, leaving 15 bases between the germline ends. As DNA, the CDR3 is TGCGCCAGCAGCCCCATCACGGACGGACAAGAGACCCAGTACTTC. The encoded protein is CASSPITDGQETQYF.

There are many counts of this clonotype. This chain links TRBV6-2 or TRBV6-3 with TRBJ1-1; 8 bases are shared with TRBD1. CDR3 size: 15 residues. The junction had 13 bases not matched to a gene; V was cut back by 2 bases and J by 11 bases. The germline gives CDR1 MNHEY, CDR2 SVGEGT. The CDR3 DNA follows: TGTGCCAGCAGTTACGACGACAGGGGAGCATTAGGGGCTTTCTTT. It encodes CASSYDDRGALGAFF.

This clonotype was counted many times. The chain links TRBV19 to TRBJ1-1; weak D call: TRBD1 (5 bases). The CDR3 totals 16 residues. V lost 7 bases and J 6 bases, leaving 24 bases between the germline ends. Germline-derived CDR1 and CDR2 are LNHDA and SQIVND (reference sequence). The CDR3 DNA is TGTGCCAGTAATATTCCGGGTCGGAGGGGAGTTCCTGAAGCTTTCTTT. As protein: CASNIPGRRGVPEAFF.

The genes are TRBV5-1 and TRBJ2-2; possible D gene TRBD2, 5 bases. Trimming removed 6 bases from V and 6 bases from J, with 18 bases in between. The germline V gene encodes CDR1 SGHRS and CDR2 YFSETQ. The CDR3 is 15 residues long. This CDR3 reads CASTPTGIRSGELFF. CDR3 in DNA: TGCGCCAGCACTCCGACGGGGATCCGGTCCGGGGAGCTGTTTTTT.

The rearrangement joins TRBV12-3 or TRBV12-4 to TRBJ1-1, with D maybe TRBD1 (6 bases). Trimming stripped 3 bases from V and 3 bases from J, with 17 bases between. CDR3 size: 16 residues. The CDR3 DNA follows: TGTGCCAGCAGTTTCGGTCTCGGGGGGCCCTACACTGAAGCTTTCTTT. Its translation: CASSFGLGGPYTEAFF.

The V and J genes are TRBV6-2 or TRBV6-3 and TRBJ1-5; the D is unclear. The CDR3 is made up of 18 amino acids. The ends were cut back, 4 bases at V and 0 bases at J, with 19 bases in the middle. Germline V CDR1 and CDR2: MNHEY, SVGEGT. CDR3 in amino acids: CASSLTGPGFYSNQPQHF. In DNA, the CDR3 is TGTGCCAGCAGTTTAACCGGGCCGGGCTTCTATAGCAATCAGCCCCAGCATTTT.

This clonotype was detected many times. The rearrangement uses TRBV6-1 and TRBJ2-7, with a tentative D call TRBD2 (6 bases). The CDR3 covers 15 residues. V lost 2 bases, J lost 3 bases, and 14 bases lay in between. CDR1 is MNHNS and CDR2 is SASEGT in the germline V gene. CDR3 in DNA: TGTGCCAGCAGTGAATCGGCGGGGAGGATCTACGAGCAGTACTTC. Translated, it gives CASSESAGRIYEQYF.

This clonotype occurred many times. The J gene is TRBJ2-2, the V gene TRBV19; 13 nucleotides line up with TRBD2. The CDR3 consists of 19 residues. In germline, CDR1 is LNHDA, CDR2 SQIVND (reference sequence). The junction had 6 bases not matched to a gene; V was cut back by 1 base and J by 1 base. In DNA form, the CDR3 reads TGTGCCAGTAGTATAGGCGGGACTAGCGGGGTCATGAACACCGGGGAGCTGTTTTTT. As protein: CASSIGGTSGVMNTGELFF. Combining the CDR3 with reference TRBV19 and TRBJ2-2 gives the whole variable domain DGGITQSPKYLFRKEGQNVTLSCEQNLNHDAMYWYRQDPGQGLRLIYYSQIVNDFQKGDIAEGYSVSREKKESFPLTVTSAQKNPTAFYLCASSIGGTSGVMNTGELFFGEGSRLTVL.

Many counts were recorded for this clonotype. V is TRBV20-1 and J is TRBJ1-1; TRBD1 matches at 10 bases. CDR3 length equals 14 residues. J lost 8 bases, V lost 2 bases, and 8 bases had no gene match. Germline assignment: CDR1 DFQATT and CDR2 SNEGSKA (reference sequence). DNA of the CDR3: TGCAGTGCTAGATCCGGGACAGGGGTTTGGGAAGCTTTCTTT. This translates into CSARSGTGVWEAFF.

The sample holds a few counts of this clonotype. Compared with germline, one end of the junction differs, possibly owing to a read error. The rearrangement uses TRBV11-2 and TRBJ2-7; TRBD1 aligns across 7 bases. CDR3 length: 14 residues. Germline CDR1 reads SGHAT; CDR2 reads FQNNGV. CDR3: CASSLGTGPYERYF. The CDR3 nucleotides read TGTGCCAGCAGCTTAGGGACAGGTCCCTACGAGCGGTACTTC. Drawing the rest from reference TRBV11-2 and TRBJ2-7, the complete variable domain is EAGVAQSPRYKIIEKRQSVAFWCNPISGHATLYWYQQILGQGPKLLIQFQNNGVVDDSQLPKDRFSAERLKGVDSTLKIQPAKLEDSAVYLCASSLGTGPYERYFGPGTRLTVT.

This clonotype was detected ten times or more. The rearrangement links TRBV11-2 to TRBJ2-7; no clear D. This CDR3 region has 14 residues. Germline values: CDR1 SGHAT, CDR2 FQNNGV. V lost 5 bases and J 9 bases, leaving 20 bases between the germline ends. This chain's CDR3 is CASSRRTADRGQYF. As DNA, the CDR3 is TGTGCCAGCAGCCGCCGGACGGCCGACCGCGGGCAGTACTTC.

This clonotype has at least ten counts. The gene calls are TRBV6-2 or TRBV6-3 and TRBJ2-5; D is perhaps TRBD1 or TRBD2 (6 bases each). Trimming shortened V by 4 bases and J by 5 bases, and 17 bases separated the two germline ends. Germline-derived CDR1 and CDR2 are MNHEY and SVGEGT. The CDR3 is 15 amino acids. CDR3 region: CASSFGGRGYETQYF. In DNA, the CDR3 is TGTGCCAGCAGTTTTGGGGGGCGCGGATATGAGACCCAGTACTTC.

This clonotype appeared many times. The J gene is TRBJ2-5, the V gene TRBV11-2, with TRBD1 matching over 7 bases. V shed 5 bases and J 2 bases; nucleotides not matched to a gene: 11. This CDR3 comprises 16 residues. Germline assignment: CDR1 SGHAT and CDR2 FQNNGV. For the CDR3, the DNA is TGTGCCAGCAGCCAACAGCCTCCGGGACAGCAAGAGACCCAGTACTTC. Its translation is CASSQQPPGQQETQYF.

The V call is TRBV12-3 or TRBV12-4, the J call TRBJ1-1; 7 bases agree with TRBD1. The CDR3 runs 16 residues. Trimming removed 0 bases from V and 7 bases from J; junction bases left unmatched: 11. The CDR3 here is CASSLAEPRQGDEAFF. The CDR3 nucleotides are TGTGCCAGCAGTTTAGCAGAACCCCGACAGGGCGATGAAGCTTTCTTT.

This clonotype was observed many times. This sequence joins TRBV20-1 and TRBJ2-7; perhaps TRBD2 as D (5 bases). The germline CDR1 and CDR2 sequences are DFQATT and SNEGSKA (reference sequence). Trimming left V 0 bases short and J 5 bases short, with 20 bases between. The CDR3 covers 16 residues. CDR3 amino acids: CSARDPLAIAIDEQYF. The CDR3 DNA reads as TGCAGTGCTAGAGATCCCCTCGCCATAGCGATAGACGAGCAGTACTTC.

A few counts support this clonotype. The chain joins TRBV5-1 to TRBJ2-7; D is uncertain. This CDR3 has 17 amino acids. CDR1 is SGHRS, CDR2 YFSETQ, per germline. Trimming stripped 0 bases from V and 2 bases from J, with 18 bases between. CDR3 nucleotide sequence: TGCGCCAGCAGCTTGGCCGTTCGGAGTAGGGCCCCCTACGAGCAGTACTTC. It is translated as CASSLAVRSRAPYEQYF.

As for this clonotype: The CDR3 carries no conserved terminal phenylalanine or tryptophan, so it likely arises from a read error. The chain joins TRBV12-3 or TRBV12-4 to TRBJ1-1, with TRBD1 matching 9 bases. V trimming: 4 bases; J trimming: 3 bases; junction bases outside the gene matches: 3. CDR3 length equals 14 residues. The CDR3 DNA follows: TGTGCCAGCAGTTGTACAGGGGGCCACACTGAAGCTTTCTAT. It encodes CASSCTGGHTEAFY.

This clonotype occurred many times. This chain links TRBV30 with TRBJ2-5, with TRBD2 matching 9 bases. Losses at the gene ends were 5 bases for V and 0 bases for J; bases not matched to a gene: 4. Germline V gene lookup returns CDR1 GTSNPN and CDR2 SVGIG (reference sequence). The CDR3 totals 14 residues. This CDR3 is CAWERGAYQETQYF. The DNA of the CDR3 is TGTGCCTGGGAGCGGGGGGCCTACCAAGAGACCCAGTACTTC.

The chain has TRBV4-1 and TRBJ1-5; no clear D. Trimming pared 4 bases from V and 0 bases from J, leaving 10 bases between. This CDR3 has 15 amino acids. In germline, CDR1 is MGHRA, CDR2 YSYEKL. The CDR3 region is CASSPFGYSNQPQHF. In nucleotides, the CDR3 is TGCGCCAGCAGCCCCTTCGGTTATAGCAATCAGCCCCAGCATTTT.